The clone carrying this TCR beta chain was seen many times. What it binds is unknown. The sample originates from a study of T cells after yellow fever vaccination. Findings and limits, study-wide: Primary-vaccination clones mostly resurfaced post-booster (about 95% CD4, approximately 89% CD8).

Trimming took 6 bases from V and 5 from J, leaving 11 bases between them. The CDR3 has 12 residues. CDR1 MNHEY and CDR2 SVGEGT come from the germline V gene. TCRdb processed the 5' RACE reads anew with MiXCR; each CDR3 protein has one entry. This sample has tens of thousands of distinct CDR3 sequences; approximately 8% occur once, and the top ten carry around 38%. The starting material was CD8+ T cells sorted from PBMCs, obtained on the day of the yellow fever booster vaccination. J is TRBJ2-7 and V is TRBV6-2 or TRBV6-3; no clear D gene. This TCR was sampled from a young man who received the YFV17D yellow fever vaccine. This CDR3 reads CASSSMPDEQYF. CDR3 in DNA: TGTGCCAGCAGCAGCATGCCGGACGAGCAGTACTTC.